Detailed here is one TCR beta chain. The clone's antigen remains unknown. Base qualities were left out, and no much larger clone turns up one base away. The data belong to a study of cytomegalovirus exposure and HLA in healthy donors listed by TCRdb under 2017. Study-wide context: An earlier analysis of roughly 500 of the donors reported 250 to 300 Gb of sequence data and 100 million to 120 million unique TCR beta sequences obtained from around 190 million T cells. Among about 390 genotyped donors of the cohort, an average of approximately 240,000 unique TCR beta nucleotide sequences were sequenced per donor, about a sixth of them non-productive. In the later analysis, no new phenotypic data were used to find candidate immune exposures; instead, reliance was placed on TCR beta sequences and their occurrence across donors. In a later genetic analysis, genome-wide SNP genotypes for about three fifths of the roughly 670 donors were used, and that subset was treated as a discovery cohort. In a later analysis, previously published TCR beta repertoires from 550 to 750 donors were re-analyzed and high-resolution HLA genotyping was added so that TCR occurrence patterns could be studied. Donor age, sex, ethnicity and CMV serostatus were compiled together with the repertoire data. The study profiled the T cell repertoires of 500 to 800 subjects by immunosequencing and related them to cytomegalovirus serostatus. To predict cytomegalovirus infection status, the study brought together high-throughput TCR immunosequencing, statistical association of individual TCRs with disease status, and machine learning. The number of donors typed differed by locus, with about 620-630 for A, B, C, DRB1 and DQB1, around 500 for DQA1, under 610 for DPA1, and around 460 for DPB1. Because of strong linkage in the cohort, four to six DR-DQ haplotypes were treated as single units for association and clustering. Among the roughly 400 genotyped donors, approximately 81% belonged to the genetic ancestry cluster associated with self-reported Caucasian donors. HLA typing covered class I and class II loci at four-digit resolution. All discovery cohort repertoires had been generated on a single sequencing platform. Along with the roughly 670-subject first cohort, a separate validation cohort of over a hundred different subjects was used. An earlier analysis of around 640 of the donors used high-throughput TCR beta sequencing to judge whether each TCR beta V gene segment behaved as functional or pseudogenic. An early release covering roughly 640 HLA-typed donors comprised about 320 gigabases of sequencing data and around 85 million unique TCR sequences. The study was designed to test whether signatures of past pathogen exposure could be identified by cataloging public T cell receptors. Study-wide conclusions, independent of this receptor: In an earlier analysis of 587 of the donors, most TCR beta V segments appeared in productive rearrangements about 87% or about 30% of the time, broadly matching IMGT annotations. When HLA alleles, especially DR and DQ, strongly co-occurred, TCR associations were difficult to assign to individual alleles. According to a later analysis, TCR association rates differed among HLA loci, with DRB1 alleles showing the most associated TCRs and HLA-C alleles showing the fewest. Three of the identified cytomegalovirus-associated TCR beta chains were confirmed in vitro to be specific for cytomegalovirus antigens. The classifier was reported to diagnose cytomegalovirus status with high specificity and sensitivity in both the original cohort and the validation cohort. Because some donors lacked HLA typing at each locus, the association tests relied only on the typed subset. The study listed 150 to 200 TCR beta chains as associated with cytomegalovirus. Seventeen rarely observed V segments, including chromosome 9 orphons, were excluded from the earlier analysis of almost 600 of the donors because counts were too low. The sequencing pipeline was judged likely to have produced a cluster of highly shared sequence variants as a technical artifact. Correlated functional status among segregating V segments might reflect linkage disequilibrium, but an unknown experimental factor could not be ruled out. Sequencing depth was assumed to be roughly uniform across donors in the presence/absence analyses, though that assumption may not hold. A further reported finding was that TCR beta sequences accurately predicted the HLA-A and HLA-B alleles for most subjects in the first cohort. V-gene and J-gene trimming of TCR beta chains was associated with a missense DCLRE1C variant in a later genetic analysis, and the association was replicated in an independent cohort. In a later analysis, several top co-occurrence clusters were reported to appear linked to parvovirus B19, influenza, CMV and Epstein-Barr virus. Immune exposure information for the cohort was limited to CMV serostatus. Compared with equally common non-associated chains, HLA-associated TCR beta chains in a later analysis were more clonally expanded and had lower generation probabilities. It was suggested by the authors that the approach could potentially be generalized to other disease states and immunological phenotypes. Because the 87-base-pair reads could not distinguish some IMGT-functional V segments, including TRBV6-2 and TRBV6-3, those segments were excluded. Most CMV-associated TCR beta chains appeared to be HLA-restricted in a later analysis, and the HLA associations seemed to be driven largely by CMV exposure. Most TCR sequences were seen in very few donors, while some public TCRs were found in many individuals. Only TCR beta chains were sequenced in this cohort, and the absence of alpha or paired-chain data limited detectable features. According to a later genetic analysis, donors in an Asian-associated ancestry cluster had fewer N-insertions in productive TCRs than the roughly 700-donor mean. In a later analysis, about 16,000 TCR beta sequences were associated with specific HLA alleles at a false discovery rate of 0.05.

CDR1 and CDR2 are read off the germline V gene as ENHRY and SYGVKD. Ends trimmed: V by 10 bases, J by 4 bases; bases unmatched to a gene: 8. The CDR3 numbers 14 residues from cysteine through phenylalanine. Just the 42-base CDR3 DNA is kept, in frame starting at base 1. The library was produced with the immunoSEQ multiplex PCR assay. For the multiplex PCR, a mixture combining 60 forward primers for TCR Vbeta segments and 13 reverse primers for TCR Jbeta segments was used. A multiplex PCR assay on genomic DNA amplified the CDR3 region of rearranged TCR beta genes. The amplified TCR beta libraries were sequenced on the Illumina HiSeq System as 87-base-pair reads. The study's processing was this. A later analysis counted approximately 84 million unique TCR beta chains across the 670 or so repertoires, and some 11 million of these chains were shared by at least two donors. A nearest-neighbor algorithm error-corrected the raw reads and collapsed the reads into unique sequences, merging closely related sequences to remove PCR and sequencing errors. Alignment of CDR3 sequences to IMGT reference sequences was used to assign V, D and J gene segments. For a sequence to be retained, a match of at least six nucleotides to both a V gene segment and a J gene segment was required. Rearrangements were called productive when the CDR3 lacked stop codons and stayed in frame with V and J; all others were non-productive. Following IMGT convention, CDR3 was defined as the stretch from the second conserved V-encoded cysteine up to the conserved J-encoded phenylalanine. The earlier analysis of about 610 of the donors excluded any sequence lacking an unambiguous match to a single V gene segment. An earlier analysis of 450 to 650 of the donors called V segments functional above 56.7% productive rearrangements and segregating when the between-donor standard deviation exceeded 5%. To diagnose cytomegalovirus status from the catalog of TCR beta chain sequences, a statistical classification framework was built. A later analysis assigned V and J genes by comparing TCR nucleotide sequences with IMGT/GENE-DB human TR gene sequences. The TCRdist pipeline was used in a later analysis to assign CDR3 sequences and most-parsimonious VDJ recombination scenarios. In a later analysis, each TCR beta chain was defined by its CDR3 amino acid sequence together with its V-gene family, and reads without a unique V-gene family were excluded. As a way to deal with suspected cross-contamination and a sequencing artifact, a later analysis dropped hundreds of nucleotide sequences that were highly shared and had low generation probability. In a later analysis, a clonal expansion index was calculated for each public chain from normalized within-repertoire ranks of inferred template counts. In a later analysis, generation probabilities were computed using a VDJ recombination model fitted to out-of-frame rearrangements, and the results were checked against IGoR. In a later analysis, hypergeometric tests were used to score TCR-TCR, TCR-HLA and TCR-CMV co-occurrence, with a repertoire-size bias correction applied to TCR pairs. A later analysis estimated false discovery rates by permuting HLA or CMV assignments 20 times. In a later analysis, co-occurring TCRs were grouped using DBSCAN, and TCRdist sequence similarity was added for clustering within HLA-allele-positive subsets. For co-occurrence clustering, repertoires with fewer than 30,000 or more than 120,000 public chains were excluded, along with a handful of repertoires with anomalous nucleotide sharing. The clones in this table, taken by TCRdb from immuneACCESS, are in-frame only. Not every clone is retained; where verified, under half of the shortfall comes from an unresolved V gene, and the cause of the rest is unknown. The V and J calls and clone size were taken over from that table, and D and trimming were inferred from the DNA. For this sample there are roughly 190,000 clones; approximately 82% appear just once. The ten biggest clones cover 10% to 13% of the sample.

In total, fewer than 750 healthy bone marrow donors made up the cohort. All cohort members were sampled while nominally healthy, although unrecorded immune exposures were likely present. The donor was CMV seropositive and belonged to the group of some 290 seropositive cohort members. Each donor provided a peripheral blood sample, and peripheral blood mononuclear cells were used for TCR beta sequencing. Genomic DNA extraction from the blood cell samples was performed with the Qiagen DNeasy Blood Extraction Kit. The clonotype originates from a woman in her 50s in good health and CMV-seropositive. The sequenced sample was PBMCs. The sequence links TRBV10-3 to TRBJ1-4; 8 of the junction bases match TRBD1. The DNA sequence follows: TGTGCCACGCGAGACAGGGGAAATAATGAAAAACTGTTTTTT. Translated, this gives CATRDRGNNEKLFF.